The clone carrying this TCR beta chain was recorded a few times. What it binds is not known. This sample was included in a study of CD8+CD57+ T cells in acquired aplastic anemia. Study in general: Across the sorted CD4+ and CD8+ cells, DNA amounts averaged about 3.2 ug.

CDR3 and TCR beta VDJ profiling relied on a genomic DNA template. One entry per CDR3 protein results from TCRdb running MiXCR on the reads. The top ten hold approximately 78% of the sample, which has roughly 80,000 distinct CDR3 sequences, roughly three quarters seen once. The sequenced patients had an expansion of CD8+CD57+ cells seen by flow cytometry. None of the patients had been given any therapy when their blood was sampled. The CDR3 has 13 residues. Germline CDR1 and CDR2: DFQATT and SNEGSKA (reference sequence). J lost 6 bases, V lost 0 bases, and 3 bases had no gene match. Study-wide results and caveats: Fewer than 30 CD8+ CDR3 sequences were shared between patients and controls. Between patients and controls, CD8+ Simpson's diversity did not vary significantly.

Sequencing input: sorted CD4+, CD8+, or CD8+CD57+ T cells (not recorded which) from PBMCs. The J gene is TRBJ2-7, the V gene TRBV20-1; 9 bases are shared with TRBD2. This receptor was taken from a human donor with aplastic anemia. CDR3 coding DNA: TGCAGTGCTAGAGATTTACTAGCGGGCGAGCAGTACTTC. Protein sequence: CSARDLLAGEQYF.